The 2 T cell receptor beta chains given below trace back to one sample, sequenced in a study of cytomegalovirus exposure and HLA in healthy donors. Vbeta (60) and Jbeta (13) primers were used in the PCR. Sequenced by immunoSEQ multiplex PCR; TCRdb stores in-frame clones only, minus some. The table has 130,000 to 150,000 clones, about 80% seen once; the top ten hold 4.5%. The sample taken for sequencing was PBMCs. These receptors were collected from a man aged 40-49 years in good health and CMV-seronegative.

This chain joins TRBV2 and TRBJ1-4; D may be TRBD1 (6 bases). Between the trimmed V and J ends, which lost 7 bases and 16 bases, there was a span of 19 bases. This CDR3 region has 12 residues. Germline assignment: CDR1 SNHLY and CDR2 FYNNEI. This CDR3 is CASMGGARRAFF. CDR3 DNA: TGTGCCAGCATGGGGGGGGCCCGAAGGGCGTTTTTT.

The chain employs TRBV7-9 and TRBJ1-2; 8 positions agree with TRBD1. The CDR3 sequence is 16 residues long. V gave up 3 bases and J gave up 5 bases; unmatched junction bases: 11. The germline gives CDR1 SEHNR, CDR2 FQNEAQ (reference sequence). The CDR3 bases are TGTGCCAGCAGCTTCTCGGGTGACAGGGGTTTTTATGGCTACACCTTC. Its protein product is CASSFSGDRGFYGYTF.